Each of the 20 T cell receptor beta chains below was sequenced from the same sample in a study of breast tumors, draining lymph nodes, adjacent tissues (dated by TCRdb to the mid-2010s). Libraries were built with multiplex PCR. Sequencing was performed on an Illumina HiSeq 2000. TCRdb redid the processing of the public reads, applying fastp at Q25 and MiXCR, and retained in-frame beta chains. Every entry covers one CDR3 protein and lists the most common genes and DNA from its rows. Within this sample are 30,000 to 40,000 distinct CDR3 sequences, with approximately 37% of them counted one time only. The ten most abundant clones make up roughly a tenth of the sample. Sample: breast tumor tissue. Every receptor here comes from a female donor with breast cancer. Some clones in this sample may be carry-over from other donors' samples.

This clonotype was found once. CDR3 sequence (DNA): TGTGCCAGCAGTTACTCTGACAGGGACACCGGGGAGCTGTTTTTT. Its translation: CASSYSDRDTGELFF. The chain joins TRBV6-5 to TRBJ2-2; 7 nucleotides agree with TRBD1. This CDR3 comprises 15 residues. V lost 0 bases and J lost 3; bases outside the gene matches: 1. Germline V gene sequence: CDR1 MNHEY, CDR2 SVGAGI.

The V and J genes are TRBV19 and TRBJ2-7, with 9 positions matching TRBD2. Germline V gives CDR1 LNHDA, CDR2 SQIVND (reference sequence). This CDR3 comprises 16 residues. With V trimmed by 1 base and J by 5 bases, 9 bases remained unmatched. The CDR3 coding sequence is TGTGCCAGTAGTATAGGGGCCCGGACTAGCGAAGACGAGCAGTACTTC. This sequence encodes CASSIGARTSEDEQYF.

This clonotype is classed as medium-sized (0.01 to 0.1%). V and J are TRBV6-6 and TRBJ2-7, with D maybe TRBD2 (7 bases). Trimming removed 11 bases at V and 2 bases at J, with 22 bases between. CDR3 length: 15 amino acids. Germline CDR1 and CDR2: MNHNY and SVGAGI (reference sequence). This CDR3 is CASAWGRGFTYEQYF. CDR3 sequence (DNA): TGTGCCTCCGCCTGGGGGAGGGGGTTCACCTACGAGCAGTACTTC.

This clonotype has at least ten counts. At one of its ends the junction is not consistent with the germline gene, which may arise from a read error. This sequence joins TRBV7-9 and TRBJ2-1, with TRBD1 identical over 7 bases. The germline CDR1 and CDR2 sequences are SEHNR and FQNEAQ (reference sequence). CDR3 length: 15 residues. This CDR3 reads CASSFSGGTASFLIF. The DNA for the CDR3 is TGTGCCAGCAGCTTCTCCGGTGGGACAGCTTCCTTCCTAATCTTC.

The chain carries TRBV7-9 and TRBJ2-5; D not certain. CDR1 is SEHNR, CDR2 FQNEAQ, per germline (reference sequence). This CDR3 comprises 13 residues. V was trimmed by 2 bases and J by 3 bases, leaving 7 bases between them. The CDR3 reads CASSLSAKETQYF. The CDR3 DNA sequence: TGTGCCAGCAGCTTATCGGCAAAAGAGACCCAGTACTTC.

J is TRBJ2-1 and V is TRBV24-1, with D perhaps matching TRBD1 (6 bases). Between the trimmed V and J ends, which lost 7 bases and 5 bases, there was a span of 17 bases. CDR1 and CDR2 (germline): KGHDR, SFDVKD. The CDR3 loop spans 15 amino acids. Here the CDR3 reads CATRVTGPFDNEQFF. The DNA of the CDR3 is TGTGCCACCAGGGTGACAGGTCCTTTCGACAATGAGCAGTTCTTC.

This clonotype appeared many times. V usage is TRBV4-2 and J usage is TRBJ1-4; D is unclear. V dropped 0 bases and J dropped 10 bases, with 6 bases sitting between them. This CDR3 has 12 amino acids. CDR1 and CDR2 (germline): LGHNA, YNFKEQ. The CDR3 loop reads CASSQEGRKLFF. The CDR3 DNA follows: TGTGCCAGCAGCCAAGAGGGGAGAAAACTGTTTTTT.

V gene TRBV3-1 combines with J gene TRBJ2-7, with 7 bases that match TRBD2. The germline V gene encodes CDR1 LGHDT and CDR2 YNNKEL (reference sequence). This CDR3 has 15 amino acids. The J segment lost 2 bases and the V segment lost 1 base, leaving 5 bases of the junction unmatched. The CDR3 reads CASSQVGRLPYEQYF. The DNA for the CDR3 is TGTGCCAGCAGCCAAGTCGGGAGGCTCCCCTACGAGCAGTACTTC.

This clonotype was seen at least ten times. CDR3 bases: TGTGCCAGCAGTTTTCACTACAATGAGCAGTTCTTC. Translation: CASSFHYNEQFF. V and J are TRBV12-3 or TRBV12-4 and TRBJ2-1; the D is unclear. The CDR3 has 12 residues. The V gene lost 3 bases and the J gene lost 3 bases, with 3 bases spanning the gap.

This clonotype was detected many times. The V and J genes are TRBV9 and TRBJ2-3; D may match TRBD1 or TRBD2 (5 bases each). Germline CDR1 is SGDLS and CDR2 is YYNGEE. Trimming shortened V by 6 bases and J by 4 bases, and 9 bases separated the two germline ends. The CDR3 extends over 12 amino acids. This CDR3 reads CASKGSADTQYF. The CDR3 DNA follows: TGTGCCAGCAAGGGGAGCGCAGATACGCAGTATTTT. The variable domain in full, with the rest retrieved from reference TRBV9 and TRBJ2-3, is DSGVTQTPKHLITATGQRVTLRCSPRSGDLSVYWYQQSLDQGLQFLIQYYNGEERAKGNILERFSAQQFPDLHSELNLSSLELGDSALYFCASKGSADTQYFGPGTRLTVL.

The chain uses TRBV28 and TRBJ2-2, with a tentative D call TRBD1 (6 bases). The germline CDR1 and CDR2 sequences are MDHEN and SYDVKM. The CDR3 is made up of 14 amino acids. Trimming pared 1 base from V and 5 bases from J, leaving 8 bases between. The DNA of the CDR3 is TGTGCCAGCAGTTTATTTAGGGGGACCGGGGAGCTGTTTTTT. Amino acids: CASSLFRGTGELFF.

The chain employs TRBV30 and TRBJ2-3, with a tentative D call TRBD1 (5 bases). This CDR3 region has 14 residues. Germline CDR1 is GTSNPN and CDR2 is SVGIG (reference sequence). Trimming pared 8 bases from V and 0 bases from J, leaving 15 bases between. CDR3 protein: CATSRQSSTDTQYF. CDR3 coding DNA: TGTGCCACCTCTCGACAGTCTAGCACAGATACGCAGTATTTT. Filled out from reference TRBV30 and TRBJ2-3, the complete variable domain reads SQTIHQWPATLVQPVGSPLSLECTVEGTSNPNLYWYRQAAGRGLQLLFYSVGIGQISSEVPQNLSASRPQDRQFILSSKKLLLSDSGFYLCATSRQSSTDTQYFGPGTRLTVL.

This clonotype appeared many times. The CDR3 DNA sequence: TGTGCCACCAGCAGAGATGGACAGGGCCGCAATCAGCCCCAGCATTTT. This codes for CATSRDGQGRNQPQHF. This chain uses TRBV15 with TRBJ1-5; 8 nucleotides align to TRBD1. The V segment lost 0 bases and the J segment 2 bases; nucleotides outside the gene matches: 3. Per germline, CDR1 LNHNV and CDR2 YYDKDF (reference sequence). There are 16 residues in the CDR3.

This clonotype was recorded once. This sequence may be a read error, since a much larger clone differs from it by one base. The genes are TRBV6-2 or TRBV6-3 and TRBJ2-1; D is perhaps TRBD2 (6 bases). CDR3 length: 13 amino acids. Trimming stripped 6 bases from V and 9 bases from J, with 15 bases between. Per germline, CDR1 MNHEY and CDR2 SVGEGT. The CDR3 loop is CASSRDLNSEQFF. For the CDR3, the DNA is TGTGCCAGCAGCAGGGACTTGAACAGTGAGCAGTTCTTC.

Judged by abundance, this clonotype is medium-sized. The chain uses TRBV20-1 and TRBJ2-5, with D possibly TRBD2 on 6 matching bases. Deletions cut 3 bases from V and 4 bases from J, with 15 bases between. Germline-derived CDR1 and CDR2 are DFQATT and SNEGSKA (reference sequence). The CDR3 runs 14 residues. CDR3 sequence: CSASSGPGGETQYF. As DNA, the CDR3 is TGCAGTGCTAGTAGCGGTCCCGGGGGAGAGACCCAGTACTTC.

This clonotype has ten or more counts. The chain employs TRBV6-1 and TRBJ2-3, with 9 bases lining up with TRBD2. Germline trimming cut 5 bases from V and 1 base from J; bases unmatched to any gene: 1. CDR1 is MNHNS, CDR2 SASEGT, per germline. The length of the CDR3 is 14 residues. Here the CDR3 DNA reads TGTGCCAGCAGTCAGCGGGAGGGCACAGATACGCAGTATTTT. Protein: CASSQREGTDTQYF.

The rearrangement joins TRBV11-2 to TRBJ2-2; either TRBD1 or TRBD2 may supply D (5 bases each). In germline, CDR1 is SGHAT, CDR2 FQNNGV. The CDR3 is made up of 14 amino acids. V lost 3 bases and J lost 5, with 10 bases in between. The CDR3 sequence: CASSFTGRTGELFF. DNA of the CDR3: TGTGCCAGCAGCTTTACGGGACGGACCGGGGAGCTGTTTTTT.

The V and J genes are TRBV7-6 and TRBJ2-5; 8 bases align to TRBD1. J was trimmed by 9 bases and V by 2 bases; bases with no gene match: 11. Germline V CDR1 and CDR2: SGHVS, FNYEAQ. The CDR3 has 15 amino acids. The CDR3 protein is CASSLRGQVWEAQYF. The DNA for the CDR3 is TGTGCCAGCAGCTTAAGGGGACAGGTCTGGGAGGCCCAGTACTTC.

The V and J genes are TRBV2 and TRBJ2-7; 12 bases are shared with TRBD2. Per germline, CDR1 SNHLY and CDR2 FYNNEI. The CDR3 spans 17 residues. V was pared by 5 bases and J by 4 bases, with 12 bases of the junction left unmatched. The CDR3: CASSRLAGEAHAYEQYF. In DNA form, the CDR3 reads TGTGCCAGCAGTAGACTAGCGGGAGAAGCCCATGCTTACGAGCAGTACTTC.

This clonotype was counted many times. The rearrangement links TRBV25-1 to TRBJ1-4, with D unclear. The CDR3 sequence is 13 residues long. V lost 7 bases and J lost 2, with 8 bases in between. From germline, CDR1 is MGHDK and CDR2 SYGVNS. CDR3 sequence: CASNEGTNEKLFF. The CDR3, as DNA: TGTGCCAGCAATGAGGGTACTAATGAAAAACTGTTTTTT.